This T cell receptor beta chain was recorded in a study of spatial heterogeneity in lung cancer. Turning to the study itself: Beta-chain sequences consistently outnumbered alpha-chain sequences in detection. A T cell module score from matched bulk RNA-seq correlated strongly with TCR transcript counts in tumor regions. Study-level points and caveats: The study found that expanded intratumoral alpha and beta TCR counts tracked tumor mutation counts.

This clonotype is deemed medium-sized (0.01 to 0.1%). The antigen is unknown. In a library made to pick up alpha chains, this beta chain is a stray read with a size that means little. This CDR3 region has 17 residues. V lost 6 bases to trimming and J lost 3 bases; unmatched junction nucleotides: 11. The time point denotes: sample taken at primary tumor resection. Donation came from 70 or so patients with untreated early-stage non-small cell lung cancer. Material for sequencing was whole RNA from tumor, nontumor lung or frozen PBMC, left unsorted. TCRdb recomputed calls from the 5' RACE reads with MiXCR, one row per CDR3 protein. The data contain thousands of distinct CDR3 sequences, around 8.3% of them seen just once; the ten biggest clones take up under 30%.

The gene calls are TRBV12-3 or TRBV12-4 and TRBJ2-3; 11 bases line up with TRBD2. The receptor's source is a female donor with early-stage non-small cell lung cancer. Source: lung tumor tissue, taken at surgery. The CDR3: CASSSDLAGGSTDTQYF. The CDR3 DNA reads as TGTGCCAGCAGCTCTGATCTAGCGGGGGGCAGTACAGATACGCAGTATTTT.